This entry describes one TCR beta chain. What it binds is unknown. Donors were healthy HIV-negative adults without recent acute infections or vaccinations. The sample originates from a study of shared clonotypes between healthy human individuals. Overall study findings and caveats: In this cohort, only blood was sampled, and tissue repertoires likely differ. Clonotypes shared by all four sorted-subset donors had higher generation probabilities than non-shared clonotypes.

The assay was immunoSEQ multiplex PCR, and TCRdb's table has in-frame clones only and misses some. This table has some 1 million clones, more than 65% appearing once. Germline V gene sequence: CDR1 SEHNR, CDR2 FQNEAQ (reference sequence). This CDR3 comprises 14 residues. Trimming shortened V by 1 base and J by 2 bases, and 8 bases separated the two germline ends. Sequencing was carried out using memory CD4+ T cells sorted from blood. Specified subset: CD45RA-negative fraction. V usage is TRBV7-9 and J usage is TRBJ2-5; D remains ambiguous. The source of this sequence is a man aged 18 to 29 in good health. CDR3 in amino acids: CASSLGSLQETQYF. The DNA for the CDR3 is TGTGCCAGCAGCTTAGGTAGCTTGCAAGAGACCCAGTACTTC. Full variable domain (missing parts from reference TRBV7-9 and TRBJ2-5): DTGVSQNPRHKITKRGQNVTFRCDPISEHNRLYWYRQTLGQGPEFLTYFQNEAQLEKSRLLSDRFSAERPKGSFSTLEIQRTEQGDSAMYLCASSLGSLQETQYFGPGTRLLVL.